This TCR beta chain was identified in a study of blood T cell repertoires in COVID-19 (dated by TCRdb to 2020 to 2021). Regarding the study in general: Samples from collaborators originated in the United States, Italy and Spain and spanned both the acute and convalescent phases of COVID-19. The prospective study material was composed of cDNA or gDNA derived from T cells, B-cell-depleted T cells, or PBMCs. The dataset comprised deeply sampled blood TCRbeta repertoires from subjects exposed to, actively infected with, or recovered from COVID-19. The repertoires were released in a freely available public database intended as a resource for research on the immune response to SARS-CoV-2. The samples were drawn from two sources: the first 160 participants of the ongoing ImmuneRACE study, and 1,254 subjects contributed by 6 global collaborators. Nearly every sample came with metadata listing a de-identified subject ID, COVID-19 status, age in years and sex. HLA class I and class II types, where available, came from metadata supplied by the sample provider rather than from assay-based typing.

For this clone: The specificity of this receptor is unknown. Per-base quality was not reported, and no clone a single base away is much larger than it.

Paper-wide results and their limitations: The amount of clinical and demographic metadata varied by source and participant and was provided uncurated.

The immunoSEQ Assay, a bias-controlled multiplex PCR, was used to amplify TCRbeta CDR3 regions from genomic DNA. From the authors' description of their analysis: Within the assay, amplification of reference gene primers was used to estimate how many nucleated cells each sample contained. To quantify the absolute abundance of each unique TCRbeta CDR3 rearrangement, sequence reads were collapsed and filtered. For each sample, productive Simpson clonality was calculated by taking the square root of Simpson's diversity index across productive rearrangements. TCRdb stores this immuneACCESS table with in-frame sequences only. Part of the clones is absent; in the studies checked, under half of the shortfall reflects unresolved V genes, and no reason is known for the rest. That table gives V, J and clone size, and the DNA gave D and trimming. In all, the sample holds approximately 290,000 clones, and 80% to 85% of those were seen once. The biggest ten clones account for around a sixth of the sample.

One collaborating source in Seattle enrolled patients during active infection and followed them longitudinally through the course of disease. Each collaborating institution followed its own protocols to collect whole blood in K2EDTA tubes. For TCRbeta analysis, collaborators shipped samples in one of three forms: frozen whole blood, isolated PBMCs, or DNA extracted from either of those sample types. V is clipped by 9 bases and J by 3 bases, and the sequence between their germline boundaries is 13 bases long. From the cysteine up to the phenylalanine, the CDR3 has a length of 12 residues. Here the CDR3 DNA is all that survives: 36 bases in frame from base 1.

Sequencing input: peripheral blood. The sequence is built from TRBV5-3 and TRBJ2-7; the D segment could be TRBD1, given 6 matching bases. TRBV5-3 carries the ORF label, with uncertain function. The clonotype originates from a person aged 70 to 85 with COVID-19, enrolled during active disease. The CDR3 sequence is CAIYRGGYEQYF. The nucleotides read TGTGCCATATACCGAGGGGGCTACGAGCAGTACTTC.